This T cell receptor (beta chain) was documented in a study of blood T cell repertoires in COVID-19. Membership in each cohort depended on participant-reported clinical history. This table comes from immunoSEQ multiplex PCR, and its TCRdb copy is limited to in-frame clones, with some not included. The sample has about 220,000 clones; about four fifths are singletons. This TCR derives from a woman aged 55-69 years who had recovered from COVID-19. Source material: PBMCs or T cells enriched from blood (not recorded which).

The CDR3 loop is CASSPSGGGFYNEQFF. CDR3 nucleotides: TGTGCCAGCAGTCCATCGGGGGGGGGATTTTACAATGAGCAGTTCTTC. This chain joins TRBV27 and TRBJ2-1; TRBD2 agrees at 8 bases. Germline V gene lookup returns CDR1 MNHEY and CDR2 SMNVEV (reference sequence). Losses at the gene ends were 5 bases for V and 4 bases for J; bases not matched to a gene: 10. The CDR3 has 16 amino acids.